This is a list of T cell receptor beta chains from one sample in a study of T cells after yellow fever vaccination. MiXCR, applied by TCRdb to the 5' RACE reads, yields one record per CDR3 protein. The sample has around 300,000 distinct CDR3 sequences, about 4% seen once; the top ten hold approximately 25%. Material: PBMCs, obtained 5 days after the yellow fever booster vaccination. The receptors stem from a man aged 18 to 30 who received the YFV17D yellow fever vaccine. The CDR3 runs from the conserved cysteine through the conserved F or W. D genes are given only for firm matches. Not every row has a clone size; where given, it reads once, few, many or a size class.

TGTGCCAGCAGCCAAACTAGCGCTTACAATGAGCAGTTCTTC,CASSQTSAYNEQFF,-,TRBV14,TRBJ2-1,TRBD2
TGTGCCAGCAGCCCCGAACCGGGACAGGGGGCCTCTACCGGGGAGCTGTTTTTT,CASSPEPGQGASTGELFF,-,TRBV7-9,TRBJ2-2,TRBD1
TGCAGTGGAAGACATCTAACCGGGGAGCTGTTTTTT,CSGRHLTGELFF,many,TRBV20-1,TRBJ2-2,-
TGCAGTGCCTCGACAAATAACTATGGCTACACCTTC,CSASTNNYGYTF,few,TRBV20-1,TRBJ1-2,-
TGTGCCAGCAGCCCTCCGCGGACTAGTATCGTCCACGAGCAGTACTTC,CASSPPRTSIVHEQYF,-,TRBV3-1,TRBJ2-7,TRBD2
TGTGCCAGCAGCTTAGATGGCACCGCGCCTACGCAGTATTTT,CASSLDGTAPTQYF,-,TRBV11-3,TRBJ2-3,-
TGCGCCAGCAGCTTCGGAAGGTACATGAACACTGAAGCTTTCTTT,CASSFGRYMNTEAFF,-,TRBV4-3,TRBJ1-1,-
TGTGCCAGCAGCTTATCCCCTAGCGGCCAAGAGACCCAGTACTTC,CASSLSPSGQETQYF,few,TRBV11-2,TRBJ2-5,TRBD2
TGTGCCGGGGGGACTCTCCTTGAGCAGTTCTTC,CAGGTLLEQFF,-,TRBV18,TRBJ2-1,-
TGTGCCAGCTCACCGAGGACAGAAAACTATGGCTACACCTTC,CASSPRTENYGYTF,few,TRBV18,TRBJ1-2,-
TGTGCCAGCAGTTTATTAGGTAGCGGAGAGACCCAGTACTTC,CASSLLGSGETQYF,-,TRBV27,TRBJ2-5,-
TGTGCCAGCAGCGATGGACAGGGCAATGAGCAGTTCTTC,CASSDGQGNEQFF,many,TRBV5-6,TRBJ2-1,TRBD1
TGTGCCAGCAGCGCAGGGGAGACCCAGTACTTC,CASSAGETQYF,many,TRBV9,TRBJ2-5,-
TGTGCCAGCAAAGACGTCTCCTACGAGCAGTACTTC,CASKDVSYEQYF,-,TRBV27,TRBJ2-7,-